These 26 T cell receptor beta chains came from one sample sequenced in a study of cytomegalovirus exposure and HLA in healthy donors. Primers for the PCR totalled 60 Vbeta and 13 Jbeta. Clones were read by immunoSEQ multiplex PCR, and TCRdb kept only the in-frame ones, dropping some. Of over 150,000 clones listed, less than 85% were seen once; the top ten hold over 4%. Sequenced input: PBMCs. These receptors were collected from a man younger than 45 in good health and CMV-seropositive.

The chain couples TRBV13 to TRBJ2-7; 10 nucleotides align to TRBD1. The CDR3 totals 14 residues. Looked up from germline, CDR1 is PRHDT and CDR2 is FYEKMQ (reference sequence). V trimming: 5 bases; J trimming: 7 bases; junction bases outside the gene matches: 8. The chain's CDR3 is CASSPRQGAWEQYF. The CDR3 coding sequence is TGTGCCAGCAGCCCTCGACAGGGGGCGTGGGAGCAGTACTTC.

About this clone itself: One end of the junction is discordant with germline, which a read error may explain. This sequence joins TRBV7-7 and TRBJ2-7; no reliable D call. Germline-derived CDR1 and CDR2 are SSHAT and FNYEAQ (reference sequence). This CDR3 has 14 residues. CDR3 protein: CASSLLSSTDEQYF. CDR3 nucleotides: TGTGCTAGCAGCTTACTTAGCAGCACTGACGAGCAGTACTTC.

Note on this clone: The sample has other DNA sequences that encode this CDR3 too. The genes are TRBV2 and TRBJ2-7; possibly TRBD2 for D (6 bases). Germline CDR1 SNHLY, CDR2 FYNNEI. Trimming took off 6 bases at V and 0 bases at J, with 12 bases between the two ends. The CDR3 sequence is 14 residues long. The CDR3 sequence: CASRRDSSSYEQYF. CDR3 DNA: TGTGCCAGCAGGCGGGACTCGAGCTCCTACGAGCAGTACTTC.

The V gene is TRBV5-4, the J gene TRBJ2-3; D call uncertain. V was cut by 0 bases and J by 2 bases, with 16 bases left in between. CDR3 length: 17 amino acids. Germline V gene lookup returns CDR1 SGHNT and CDR2 YYREEE (reference sequence). The CDR3 loop reads CASSLAWSDSLTDTQYF. For the CDR3, the DNA is TGTGCCAGCAGCTTGGCCTGGTCCGACTCCCTCACAGATACGCAGTATTTT.

The chain recombines TRBV7-9 with TRBJ2-2; TRBD1 matches 9 bases. Germline trimming cut 5 bases from V and 0 bases from J; bases unmatched to any gene: 4. The CDR3 is made up of 16 amino acids. Germline V gene sequence: CDR1 SEHNR, CDR2 FQNEAQ (reference sequence). In nucleotides, the CDR3 is TGTGCCAGCAGCCTTAGGACAGGGGCGAACACCGGGGAGCTGTTTTTT. As protein: CASSLRTGANTGELFF.

The chain combines TRBV10-2 with TRBJ1-1; 8 bases align to TRBD1. J was trimmed by 8 bases and V by 3 bases; bases with no gene match: 11. Germline loops: CDR1 WSHSY, CDR2 SAAADI. The CDR3 loop spans 15 amino acids. In DNA, the CDR3 is TGCGCCAGCAGTGACCCCGGGCAGGGGGCCGGGGAAGCTTTCTTT. Residues: CASSDPGQGAGEAFF.

This rearrangement joins TRBV6-5 to TRBJ2-2; possibly TRBD2 for D (5 bases). The CDR3 sequence is 14 residues long. The germline V and J ends were trimmed by 0 bases and 8 bases, with 10 bases remaining between them. Per the germline V gene, CDR1 is MNHEY and CDR2 is SVGAGI. The CDR3 spells CASSYSGVSGELFF. DNA of the CDR3: TGTGCCAGCAGTTACTCGGGAGTTTCAGGGGAGCTGTTTTTT.

The chain uses TRBV6-5 and TRBJ1-1, with D possibly matching TRBD1 (6 bases). Trimming shortened V by 5 bases and J by 5 bases, and 15 bases separated the two germline ends. The CDR3 extends over 14 amino acids. Germline assignment: CDR1 MNHEY and CDR2 SVGAGI. The CDR3 region has the DNA TGTGCCAGCAGTGAAAGGTTAGGGGGTACTGAAGCTTTCTTT. It is translated as CASSERLGGTEAFF.

This chain joins TRBV7-9 and TRBJ2-4; 7 bases fit TRBD1. Germline-derived CDR1 and CDR2 are SEHNR and FQNEAQ (reference sequence). This CDR3 has 12 amino acids. Trimming took 3 bases from V and 8 from J; bases not matched to a gene: 1. The CDR3 reads CASSLQGDIQYF. CDR3 coding DNA: TGTGCCAGCAGCTTGCAGGGGGACATTCAGTACTTC.

This chain joins TRBV18 and TRBJ2-1; D perhaps matches TRBD2 (6 bases). V lost 2 bases and J 9 bases, leaving 11 bases between the germline ends. The CDR3 has 13 residues. Per the germline V gene, CDR1 is KGHSH and CDR2 is LQKENI. This CDR3 reads CASSPNAGIEQFF. The CDR3 region has the DNA TGTGCCAGCTCACCAAACGCGGGGATTGAGCAGTTCTTC.

The rearrangement uses TRBV1 and TRBJ2-3; the D call of TRBD2 is as the table states it, not checked on the DNA. TRBV1 is tagged as a pseudogene. The CDR3 totals 16 residues. CDR3 protein: CTSSQLLAGCTDTQYF. In DNA form, the CDR3 reads TGCACCAGCAGCCAGTTACTAGCGGGGTGCACAGATACGCAGTATTTT.

This chain uses TRBV27 with TRBJ1-2, with TRBD1 identical over 9 bases. Germline lookup yields CDR1 MNHEY and CDR2 SMNVEV (reference sequence). Losses at the gene ends were 3 bases for V and 5 bases for J; bases not matched to a gene: 7. The CDR3 has 15 amino acids. The CDR3 protein is CASSFGQGSVYGYTF. The DNA for the CDR3 is TGTGCCAGCAGTTTCGGACAGGGGAGTGTTTATGGCTACACCTTC.

The gene calls are TRBV6-5 and TRBJ2-7, with 9 positions matching TRBD2. Germline CDR1 reads MNHEY; CDR2 reads SVGAGI. This CDR3 is 16 amino acids long. J gave up 3 bases and V 0 bases, and 6 bases lay outside the gene matches. CDR3 protein: CASSYSSSGTHYEQYF. In DNA, the CDR3 is TGTGCCAGCAGTTACTCGTCTAGCGGGACGCACTACGAGCAGTACTTC.

This clone appeared a single time. J is TRBJ1-2 and V is TRBV5-1; D unresolved. Germline loops: CDR1 SGHRS, CDR2 YFSETQ. Trimming stripped 0 bases from V and 0 bases from J, with 27 bases between. CDR3 length: 21 residues. For the CDR3, the DNA is TGCGCCAGCAGCTTGGCCGGGATGGGCAGAGGGCACCTATCAACTAACTATGGCTACACCTTC. It translates to CASSLAGMGRGHLSTNYGYTF.

The V gene is TRBV27, the J gene TRBJ2-5; D unresolved. The CDR3 is 12 residues long. V lost 6 bases and J 4 bases, leaving 9 bases between the germline ends. Germline CDR1 MNHEY, CDR2 SMNVEV (reference sequence). The CDR3 reads CASRSAGETQYF. Written as DNA, the CDR3 is TGTGCCAGCAGGAGCGCCGGAGAGACCCAGTACTTC.

The V and J genes are TRBV6-5 and TRBJ1-5; D might be TRBD1 (6 bases). V shed 0 bases and J shed 7 bases, with 16 bases lying between them. This CDR3 spans 16 amino acids. The germline V gene has CDR1 MNHEY and CDR2 SVGAGI. CDR3 protein: CASSYSYKQGGQPQHF. CDR3 in DNA: TGTGCCAGCAGTTACTCGTATAAACAGGGAGGGCAGCCCCAGCATTTT.

V usage is TRBV7-3 and J usage is TRBJ2-7; 9 bases line up with TRBD1. CDR3 length: 15 residues. Germline V gives CDR1 SGHTA, CDR2 FQGTGA. V trimming: 5 bases; J trimming: 6 bases; junction bases outside the gene matches: 11. For the CDR3, the DNA is TGTGCCAGCAGCCCCATCACGGGACAGGGTCTCGAGCAGTACTTC. This gives the protein CASSPITGQGLEQYF.

The CDR3 DNA sequence: TGCGCCAGCAGCCCTCGCGGGGGCCCGATGAACACTGAAGCTTTCTTT. Translation gives CASSPRGGPMNTEAFF. The chain is built from TRBV4-1 and TRBJ1-1; tentative D call: TRBD1 (6 bases). Germline loops: CDR1 MGHRA, CDR2 YSYEKL. The CDR3 is 16 amino acids. Between the trimmed V and J ends, which lost 4 bases and 0 bases, there was a span of 15 bases.

The chain carries TRBV4-3 and TRBJ2-2; 8 positions agree with TRBD2. CDR1 is LGHNA, CDR2 YSLEER, per germline. The V gene end was trimmed by 0 bases and the J gene end by 9 bases; junction bases not matched to a gene: 6. The CDR3 runs to 15 residues. Here the CDR3 reads CASSQDTAGGRELFF. Written as DNA, the CDR3 is TGCGCCAGCAGCCAAGATACGGCGGGAGGCCGGGAGCTGTTTTTT.

The chain recombines TRBV5-4 with TRBJ2-5; 8 bases are a match to TRBD2. The J call may be faulty, since TRBJ2-7 better matches the DNA end. From germline, CDR1 is SGHNT and CDR2 YYREEE (reference sequence). The CDR3 extends over 13 amino acids. CDR3 sequence: CASSPGGGYEQYF. The CDR3 coding sequence is TGTGCCAGCAGCCCGGGGGGGGGCTACGAGCAGTACTTC.

Concerning this clone itself: At one end, the junction sequence differs from germline, possibly due to a read error. This chain joins TRBV7-9 and TRBJ2-7; TRBD1 agrees at 8 bases. CDR3 length: 15 residues. Per germline, CDR1 SEHNR and CDR2 FQNEAQ (reference sequence). The CDR3 loop is CSSSSPGTGRYEQYF. CDR3 DNA: TGTTCCAGCAGCTCCCCCGGGACAGGTCGCTACGAGCAGTACTTC.

The chain employs TRBV27 and TRBJ1-2, with 7 bases fitting TRBD1. CDR3 length: 12 amino acids. V lost 4 bases, J lost 8 bases, and 4 bases stayed unmatched. CDR1 and CDR2 from the germline V gene are MNHEY and SMNVEV (reference sequence). CDR3 DNA sequence: TGTGCCAGCAGTTCCGACAGGGTCGGCTACACCTTC. This codes for CASSSDRVGYTF.

The chain recombines TRBV5-1 with TRBJ2-7, with TRBD1 as a possible D gene (5 bases). CDR3 length: 13 amino acids. Deletions cut 0 bases from V and 6 bases from J, with 10 bases between. Germline CDR1 and CDR2: SGHRS and YFSETQ. Here the CDR3 DNA reads TGCGCCAGCAGCTTGGATCAGGGTCGCGAGCAGTACTTC. Translated: CASSLDQGREQYF.

For this clone: Other DNA sequences from this sample encode an identical CDR3 as well. The V and J genes are TRBV2 and TRBJ2-7, with 7 bases lining up with TRBD2. The CDR3 is 13 residues long. Germline V gene lookup returns CDR1 SNHLY and CDR2 FYNNEI. The trim removed 3 bases at V and 3 bases at J, leaving 2 bases unmatched. CDR3 DNA sequence: TGTGCCAGCAGTGAGGGACTAAACTACGAGCAGTACTTC. Residues: CASSEGLNYEQYF.

The chain couples TRBV9 to TRBJ2-7, with TRBD2 matching over 15 bases. J was trimmed by 2 bases and V by 4 bases; bases with no gene match: 19. The CDR3 has 21 amino acids. The germline gives CDR1 SGDLS, CDR2 YYNGEE. The CDR3: CASSRSHGGLAGGIPAYEQYF. The CDR3 bases are TGTGCCAGCAGCCGAAGCCACGGGGGACTAGCGGGAGGCATCCCGGCCTACGAGCAGTACTTC.

The chain has TRBV25-1 and TRBJ2-5; D may be TRBD1 (6 bases). Germline-derived CDR1 and CDR2 are MGHDK and SYGVNS. Trimming cost V 2 bases and J 0 bases, with 10 bases left between them. The CDR3 is 15 residues long. The CDR3 protein is CASSEAQGYQETQYF. In DNA, the CDR3 is TGTGCCAGCAGTGAAGCTCAGGGGTACCAAGAGACCCAGTACTTC.